A single T cell receptor beta chain is shown here with its context. The antigen is undetermined. The record originates from a study of naive and memory T cell subsets. An equimolar mix of two oligonucleotides served as the beta constant-region primer for TRBC1 and TRBC2. The ligated cDNA underwent four PCR rounds using SP2 and nested alpha and beta constant-region primers. Ligation attached a single-stranded oligonucleotide with a 12-nucleotide UMI and the SP2 primer to the cDNA 3' end. One entry per CDR3 protein results from TCRdb running MiXCR on the UMI-ligation and nested PCR reads. This sample carries around 140,000 distinct CDR3 sequences, around 21% of them seen once, and the ten largest clones take approximately 0.63%. Cells stained for CD3, CD4, CD8, CD45RA and CD27 were sorted into four subsets. Whole-study results and caveats: Naive repertoires, especially CD8, held a few larger clonotypes, possibly memory cells re-expressing CD45RA.

This CDR3 has 12 residues. V lost 1 base and J 0 bases, leaving 3 bases between the germline ends. CDR1 is GTSNPN and CDR2 is SVGIG in the germline V gene (reference sequence). The receptor was isolated from a human donor in good health. The J gene is TRBJ1-1, the V gene TRBV30; D not certain. Sequences were obtained from naive CD8+ T cells from blood. The CDR3: CAWSALNTEAFF. The DNA for the CDR3 is TGTGCCTGGAGTGCCCTGAACACTGAAGCTTTCTTT.